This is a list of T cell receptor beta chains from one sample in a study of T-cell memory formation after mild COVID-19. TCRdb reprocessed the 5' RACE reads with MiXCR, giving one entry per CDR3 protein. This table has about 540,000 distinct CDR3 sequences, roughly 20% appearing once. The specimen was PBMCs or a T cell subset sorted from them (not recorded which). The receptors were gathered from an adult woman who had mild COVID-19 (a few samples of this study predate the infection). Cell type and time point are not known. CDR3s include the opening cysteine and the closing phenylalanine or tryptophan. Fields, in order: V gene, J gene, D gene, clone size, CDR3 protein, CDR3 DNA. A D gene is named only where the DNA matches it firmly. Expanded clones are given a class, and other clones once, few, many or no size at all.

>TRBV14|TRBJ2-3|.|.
CASSQDTSPTSTDTQYF
TGTGCCAGCAGCCAAGATACGTCGCCTACTAGCACAGATACGCAGTATTTT
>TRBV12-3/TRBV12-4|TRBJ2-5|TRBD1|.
CASSSGTGTDQETQYF
TGTGCCAGCAGTTCGGGGACAGGGACGGACCAAGAGACCCAGTACTTC
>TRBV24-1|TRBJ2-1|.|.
CATSDLGGGNNEQFF
TGTGCCACCAGTGATTTAGGTGGCGGGAACAATGAGCAGTTCTTC
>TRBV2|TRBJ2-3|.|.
CASSESVDTQYF
TGTGCCAGCAGTGAATCGGTAGATACGCAGTATTTT
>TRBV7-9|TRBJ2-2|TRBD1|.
CASSARQGVNTGELFF
TGTGCCAGCAGCGCTCGACAGGGGGTGAACACCGGGGAGCTGTTTTTT
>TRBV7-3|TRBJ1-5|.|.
CASSADIGNQPQHF
TGTGCCAGCAGCGCGGACATAGGCAATCAGCCCCAGCATTTT
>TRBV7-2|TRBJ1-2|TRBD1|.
CASSYDHRGANYGYTF
TGTGCCAGCAGCTATGACCACAGGGGAGCTAACTATGGCTACACCTTC
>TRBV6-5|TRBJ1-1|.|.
CASSFEYMNTEAFF
TGTGCCAGCAGTTTTGAATACATGAACACTGAAGCTTTCTTT
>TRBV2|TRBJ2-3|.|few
CASSVRGGDTDTQYF
TGTGCCAGCAGTGTCCGCGGCGGAGACACAGATACGCAGTATTTT
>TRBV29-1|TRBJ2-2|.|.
CSVVGIPGELFF
TGCAGCGTTGTGGGTATCCCCGGGGAGCTGTTTTTT
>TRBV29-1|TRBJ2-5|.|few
CSVGGTRGSNQLQETQYF
TGCAGCGTTGGTGGGACACGGGGGTCCAACCAGCTCCAAGAGACCCAGTACTTC
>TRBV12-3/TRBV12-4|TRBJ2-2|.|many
CASSQGTGELFF
TGTGCCAGCAGCCAGGGAACCGGGGAGCTGTTTTTT
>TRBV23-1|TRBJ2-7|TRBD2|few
CARPESKLAGKDEQYF
TGCGCCCGCCCCGAGTCCAAACTAGCGGGAAAGGACGAGCAGTACTTC
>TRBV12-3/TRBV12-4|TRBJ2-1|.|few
CASSLQTRVGEQFF
TGTGCCAGCAGTCTACAGACGAGGGTCGGTGAGCAGTTCTTC